Listed below are T cell receptor beta chains from one sample, sequenced in a study of beta chain features in type 1 diabetes. The method was immunoSEQ multiplex PCR; TCRdb's version includes in-frame clones alone and lacks a portion of them. This repertoire shows 200,000 to 300,000 clones, around an eighth found once; its top ten account for 0.026%. Sequences were obtained from naive CD4+ T cells from blood. The receptors here all came from a woman aged 40 to 50 in good health. CDR3s include the opening cysteine and the closing phenylalanine or tryptophan. Each record gives: D gene, J gene, clone size, V gene, CDR3 protein, CDR3 DNA. D genes are given only for firm matches. Not every row has a clone size; where given, it reads once, few, many or a size class.

D gene: TRBD2
J gene: TRBJ2-7
clone size: -
V gene: TRBV5-4
CDR3 protein: CASSPGLTYEQYF
CDR3 DNA: TGTGCCAGCAGCCCGGGACTAACATACGAGCAGTACTTC

D gene: -
J gene: TRBJ1-2
clone size: few
V gene: TRBV19
CDR3 protein: CASSRQELYGYTF
CDR3 DNA: TGTGCCAGTAGTCGACAGGAGCTCTATGGCTACACCTTC

D gene: TRBD2
J gene: TRBJ2-3
clone size: few
V gene: TRBV7-2
CDR3 protein: CASSLISGGVLSTDTQYF
CDR3 DNA: TGTGCCAGCAGCTTAATAAGCGGGGGAGTACTTAGCACAGATACGCAGTATTTT

D gene: TRBD1
J gene: TRBJ2-4
clone size: few
V gene: TRBV6-1
CDR3 protein: CASSPGGYIQYF
CDR3 DNA: TGTGCCAGCAGCCCAGGGGGATACATTCAGTACTTC

D gene: TRBD2
J gene: TRBJ2-1
clone size: few
V gene: TRBV19
CDR3 protein: CASRSGGSSYNEQFF
CDR3 DNA: TGTGCCAGTAGAAGCGGGGGGAGCTCCTACAATGAGCAGTTCTTC

D gene: TRBD1
J gene: TRBJ1-2
clone size: few
V gene: TRBV6-6
CDR3 protein: CASSATGVVGYTF
CDR3 DNA: TGTGCCAGCAGTGCCACAGGGGTGGTTGGCTACACCTTC

D gene: TRBD2
J gene: TRBJ2-3
clone size: -
V gene: TRBV2
CDR3 protein: CASTRLAPSTDTQYF
CDR3 DNA: TGTGCCAGCACTCGACTAGCCCCGAGCACAGATACGCAGTATTTT

D gene: -
J gene: TRBJ2-1
clone size: few
V gene: TRBV2
CDR3 protein: CASRQTGTGGRNEQFF
CDR3 DNA: TGTGCCAGCAGACAAACCGGGACTGGGGGTCGCAATGAGCAGTTCTTC

D gene: -
J gene: TRBJ1-5
clone size: few
V gene: TRBV2
CDR3 protein: CASSDVTGSRNQPQHF
CDR3 DNA: TGTGCCAGCAGTGACGTAACGGGGTCGCGAAATCAGCCCCAGCATTTT

D gene: TRBD1
J gene: TRBJ2-5
clone size: -
V gene: TRBV5-4
CDR3 protein: CASSLPPGQAQETQYF
CDR3 DNA: TGTGCCAGCAGCCTGCCTCCGGGACAGGCCCAAGAGACCCAGTACTTC

D gene: TRBD2
J gene: TRBJ2-1
clone size: few
V gene: TRBV4-1
CDR3 protein: CASSQPRTSGGRNNEQFF
CDR3 DNA: TGCGCCAGCAGCCAACCTCGGACTAGCGGGGGGCGAAACAATGAGCAGTTCTTC

D gene: TRBD1
J gene: TRBJ1-6
clone size: -
V gene: TRBV18
CDR3 protein: CASSPGQGAGSPLHF
CDR3 DNA: TGTGCCAGCTCACCCGGACAGGGGGCAGGCTCACCCCTCCACTTT

D gene: TRBD1
J gene: TRBJ1-5
clone size: -
V gene: TRBV7-9
CDR3 protein: CASSFGTGIQPQHF
CDR3 DNA: TGTGCCAGCAGCTTCGGGACAGGGATTCAACCCCAGCATTTT

D gene: TRBD1
J gene: TRBJ1-5
clone size: -
V gene: TRBV7-9
CDR3 protein: CASSSDRDNQPQHF
CDR3 DNA: TGTGCCAGCAGTTCCGACAGGGATAATCAGCCCCAGCATTTT

D gene: TRBD2
J gene: TRBJ2-5
clone size: -
V gene: TRBV19
CDR3 protein: CASRGSGHPNSYF
CDR3 DNA: TGTGCCAGTAGAGGTAGCGGGCACCCAAATTCGTACTTC

D gene: TRBD1
J gene: TRBJ1-1
clone size: -
V gene: TRBV5-4
CDR3 protein: CASSLGGQGAKTEAFF
CDR3 DNA: TGTGCCAGCAGCTTGGGAGGTCAGGGGGCGAAAACTGAAGCTTTCTTT

D gene: TRBD2
J gene: TRBJ2-3
clone size: -
V gene: TRBV13
CDR3 protein: CASSPISGGAIDTQYF
CDR3 DNA: TGTGCCAGCAGCCCTATTAGCGGGGGGGCAATAGATACGCAGTATTTT

D gene: -
J gene: TRBJ1-1
clone size: few
V gene: TRBV11-2
CDR3 protein: CASSLGVRGNTEAFF
CDR3 DNA: TGTGCCAGCAGCTTAGGAGTGCGGGGGAACACTGAAGCTTTCTTT

D gene: -
J gene: TRBJ1-1
clone size: few
V gene: TRBV7-2
CDR3 protein: CASSGGPMNTEAFF
CDR3 DNA: TGTGCCAGCAGCGGAGGCCCCATGAACACTGAAGCTTTCTTT

D gene: TRBD1
J gene: TRBJ2-7
clone size: -
V gene: TRBV6-6
CDR3 protein: CASSLARTGAYEQYF
CDR3 DNA: TGTGCCAGCAGTCTGGCCCGGACAGGCGCCTACGAGCAGTACTTC

D gene: -
J gene: TRBJ1-6
clone size: -
V gene: TRBV7-9
CDR3 protein: CASSGLSLHF
CDR3 DNA: TGTGCCAGCAGCGGGCTGTCCCTCCACTTT

D gene: -
J gene: TRBJ2-7
clone size: -
V gene: TRBV11-2
CDR3 protein: CASSLSAGAISYEQYF
CDR3 DNA: TGTGCCAGCAGCCTGAGCGCGGGGGCCATCTCCTACGAGCAGTACTTC

D gene: TRBD2
J gene: TRBJ2-7
clone size: few
V gene: TRBV9
CDR3 protein: CASSVAAGVSYEQYF
CDR3 DNA: TGTGCCAGCAGCGTAGCAGCGGGGGTGTCCTACGAGCAGTACTTC

D gene: TRBD1
J gene: TRBJ1-1
clone size: few
V gene: TRBV6-6
CDR3 protein: CASSSSQGEPLTEAFF
CDR3 DNA: TGTGCCAGCAGTTCATCACAGGGGGAGCCGCTCACTGAAGCTTTCTTT

D gene: -
J gene: TRBJ2-2
clone size: -
V gene: TRBV5-1
CDR3 protein: CASSRDRNTGELFF
CDR3 DNA: TGCGCCAGCAGCCGCGACAGGAACACCGGGGAGCTGTTTTTT

D gene: -
J gene: TRBJ2-2
clone size: few
V gene: TRBV19
CDR3 protein: CASGVRGTGELFF
CDR3 DNA: TGTGCCAGCGGGGTCAGGGGCACCGGGGAGCTGTTTTTT

D gene: TRBD2
J gene: TRBJ2-1
clone size: -
V gene: TRBV7-9
CDR3 protein: CASSFRGGRYNEQFF
CDR3 DNA: TGTGCCAGCAGCTTCCGGGGGGGCAGGTACAATGAGCAGTTCTTC

D gene: TRBD2
J gene: TRBJ2-3
clone size: -
V gene: TRBV19
CDR3 protein: CASSSGLEAPQYF
CDR3 DNA: TGTGCCAGTAGTTCTGGACTAGAAGCGCCGCAGTATTTT

D gene: -
J gene: TRBJ2-3
clone size: few
V gene: TRBV6-6
CDR3 protein: CASSYVSSTDTQYF
CDR3 DNA: TGTGCCAGCAGTTACGTTAGCAGCACAGATACGCAGTATTTT

D gene: TRBD2
J gene: TRBJ2-3
clone size: -
V gene: TRBV4-2
CDR3 protein: CASSPTIGEGVFIDTQYF
CDR3 DNA: TGTGCCAGCAGCCCCACCATTGGGGAGGGAGTCTTCATAGATACGCAGTATTTT

D gene: TRBD1
J gene: TRBJ2-1
clone size: few
V gene: TRBV18
CDR3 protein: CASGQGEGNEQFF
CDR3 DNA: TGTGCCAGCGGACAGGGTGAGGGGAATGAGCAGTTCTTC

D gene: -
J gene: TRBJ2-7
clone size: -
V gene: TRBV6-6
CDR3 protein: CASSTAGDSPGEQYF
CDR3 DNA: TGTGCCAGCAGCACCGCTGGGGACTCCCCTGGAGAGCAGTACTTC

D gene: -
J gene: TRBJ1-1
clone size: few
V gene: TRBV29-1
CDR3 protein: CSVPRGTEAFF
CDR3 DNA: TGCAGCGTCCCTCGGGGCACTGAAGCTTTCTTT

D gene: -
J gene: TRBJ2-5
clone size: few
V gene: TRBV11-2
CDR3 protein: CASSLEGGTRTETQYF
CDR3 DNA: TGTGCCAGCAGCTTAGAAGGGGGTACTAGGACGGAGACCCAGTACTTC

D gene: -
J gene: TRBJ1-2
clone size: few
V gene: TRBV7-9
CDR3 protein: CASSTQEDVYGYTF
CDR3 DNA: TGTGCCAGCAGTACCCAGGAGGATGTCTATGGCTACACCTTC

D gene: -
J gene: TRBJ2-7
clone size: -
V gene: TRBV19
CDR3 protein: CASSIAAIYEQYF
CDR3 DNA: TGTGCCAGTAGTATCGCGGCCATCTACGAGCAGTACTTC

D gene: -
J gene: TRBJ2-7
clone size: few
V gene: TRBV27
CDR3 protein: CASYELRGSSYEQYF
CDR3 DNA: TGTGCCAGCTACGAGCTACGGGGGAGCTCCTACGAGCAGTACTTC

D gene: TRBD1
J gene: TRBJ1-1
clone size: few
V gene: TRBV7-9
CDR3 protein: CASTPWGTENTEAFF
CDR3 DNA: TGTGCCAGCACCCCATGGGGGACAGAGAACACTGAAGCTTTCTTT

D gene: -
J gene: TRBJ1-2
clone size: few
V gene: TRBV12-5
CDR3 protein: CASGLVRSYGYTF
CDR3 DNA: TGTGCTAGTGGTTTGGTACGGTCTTATGGCTACACCTTC

D gene: TRBD1
J gene: TRBJ2-7
clone size: -
V gene: TRBV10-3
CDR3 protein: CAISGQGYEQYF
CDR3 DNA: TGTGCCATCAGTGGACAGGGTTACGAGCAGTACTTC

D gene: -
J gene: TRBJ1-4
clone size: few
V gene: TRBV29-1
CDR3 protein: CSVETQGEGKLFF
CDR3 DNA: TGCAGCGTTGAAACACAGGGTGAAGGAAAACTGTTTTTT

D gene: -
J gene: TRBJ2-7
clone size: -
V gene: TRBV6-5
CDR3 protein: CASSYQPGLNYEQYF
CDR3 DNA: TGTGCCAGCAGTTACCAGCCGGGACTCAACTACGAGCAGTACTTC

D gene: TRBD2
J gene: TRBJ2-1
clone size: few
V gene: TRBV9
CDR3 protein: CASSVALAAGGQDEQFF
CDR3 DNA: TGTGCCAGCAGCGTAGCTCTAGCGGCGGGGGGGCAGGATGAGCAGTTCTTC

D gene: -
J gene: TRBJ1-1
clone size: -
V gene: TRBV5-1
CDR3 protein: CASSARRGGGEAFF
CDR3 DNA: TGCGCCAGCAGCGCCCGGCGGGGGGGTGGTGAAGCTTTCTTT

D gene: -
J gene: TRBJ2-1
clone size: -
V gene: TRBV7-9
CDR3 protein: CASSIGQSYNEQFF
CDR3 DNA: TGTGCCAGCAGCATCGGACAGTCCTACAATGAGCAGTTCTTC

D gene: TRBD1
J gene: TRBJ2-1
clone size: -
V gene: TRBV20-1
CDR3 protein: CSALDRFEQFF
CDR3 DNA: TGCAGTGCGTTGGACAGGTTTGAGCAGTTCTTC

D gene: TRBD1
J gene: TRBJ1-1
clone size: few
V gene: TRBV7-8
CDR3 protein: CASSSDRERGTEAFF
CDR3 DNA: TGTGCCAGCAGCTCGGACAGGGAGCGTGGCACTGAAGCTTTCTTT

D gene: TRBD1
J gene: TRBJ2-3
clone size: -
V gene: TRBV2
CDR3 protein: CASSERQGADTQYF
CDR3 DNA: TGTGCCAGCAGTGAAAGACAGGGGGCAGATACGCAGTATTTT

D gene: TRBD1
J gene: TRBJ1-6
clone size: once
V gene: TRBV9
CDR3 protein: CASSSRQGDNSPLHF
CDR3 DNA: TGTGCCAGCAGCTCCCGACAGGGGGATAATTCACCCCTCCACTTT

D gene: -
J gene: TRBJ1-2
clone size: -
V gene: TRBV19
CDR3 protein: CASGYRVYGYTF
CDR3 DNA: TGTGCCAGTGGGTACAGGGTTTATGGCTACACCTTC

D gene: TRBD1
J gene: TRBJ2-5
clone size: -
V gene: TRBV2
CDR3 protein: CASGDSKTGGFQETQYF
CDR3 DNA: TGTGCCAGCGGAGACTCCAAGACAGGGGGCTTCCAAGAGACCCAGTACTTC

D gene: -
J gene: TRBJ1-4
clone size: -
V gene: TRBV4-3
CDR3 protein: CASSLNPGQGNEKLFF
CDR3 DNA: TGCGCCAGCAGCCTCAACCCGGGCCAGGGAAATGAAAAACTGTTTTTT

D gene: TRBD1
J gene: TRBJ2-2
clone size: few
V gene: TRBV6-5
CDR3 protein: CASSRQGGSGELFF
CDR3 DNA: TGTGCCAGCAGCCGACAGGGGGGGTCCGGGGAGCTGTTTTTT

D gene: TRBD1
J gene: TRBJ1-1
clone size: few
V gene: TRBV18
CDR3 protein: CASSPNWDSEAFF
CDR3 DNA: TGTGCCAGCTCGCCAAATTGGGACAGTGAAGCTTTCTTT